The present entry profiles one T cell receptor (beta chain) with its context. Its matching antigen is unknown. Germline CDR1 is SGHNT and CDR2 is YYREEE (reference sequence). The CDR3 length is 12 residues. The ends were cut back, 4 bases at V and 8 bases at J, with 10 bases in the middle. Donor samples were obtained from healthy Caucasian individuals from Russia, aged about 6 to 95. The record originates from a study of blood T cells in healthy people across ages. General study points: Without sorted subsets, naive and antigen-experienced compartments could not be conclusively compared.

A second PCR of roughly 7 to 11 cycles used a sample-barcoded 5' primer and a J-beta primer mix. Through a template-switch adaptor with 12 random nucleotides, each cDNA molecule received a tag. CDR3-containing paired-end reads numbered at least 2.5 million in each sample. Each CDR3 protein gets one entry after TCRdb re-called the 5' RACE reads with MiXCR. The sample yields about 1.6 million distinct CDR3 sequences, about 35% seen once. This clonotype was obtained from a woman in her twenties or thirties in good health. Material for sequencing was blood. The chain is built from TRBV5-4 and TRBJ2-1, with a weak D call TRBD2 (6 bases). The CDR3 spells CASSRLVDEQFF. The CDR3 nucleotides are TGTGCCAGCAGCCGACTAGTCGATGAGCAGTTCTTC. Based on the CDR3 plus reference TRBV5-4 and TRBJ2-1, the full variable domain is ETGVTQSPTHLIKTRGQQVTLRCSSQSGHNTVSWYQQALGQGPQFIFQYYREEENGRGNFPPRFSGLQFPNYSSELNVNALELDDSALYLCASSRLVDEQFFGPGTRLTVL.